This TCR beta chain was profiled in a study of T cell responses to AZD1222 COVID-19 vaccine. Notes on this clone: Its antigen is not known.

Libraries were prepared by immunoSEQ multiplex PCR; TCRdb keeps only in-frame clonotypes and omits some of them. Counted here are about 140,000 clones, over 90% occurring once; the ten biggest clones make up 3.5% to 4.5%. General observations from the study: The donor cohort was predominantly white British with a female majority, and clonal diversity may have been underestimated.

The V end lost 7 bases, the J end lost 3 bases, and 10 bases lay between the germline ends. The CDR3 consists of 12 residues. Germline V lookup: CDR1 MNHEY, CDR2 SVGAGI. Second-dose timings of about 4 or about 12 weeks were pooled. This specimen was peripheral blood, taken 28 days after the second AZD1222 dose. The TCR originated in an adult who received the AZD1222 COVID-19 vaccine. V gene TRBV6-5 combines with J gene TRBJ2-7; tentatively, D is TRBD2 (6 bases). CDR3 coding DNA: TGTGCCAGCAAGTCCGGGGGCTACGAGCAGTACTTC. Translation gives CASKSGGYEQYF.